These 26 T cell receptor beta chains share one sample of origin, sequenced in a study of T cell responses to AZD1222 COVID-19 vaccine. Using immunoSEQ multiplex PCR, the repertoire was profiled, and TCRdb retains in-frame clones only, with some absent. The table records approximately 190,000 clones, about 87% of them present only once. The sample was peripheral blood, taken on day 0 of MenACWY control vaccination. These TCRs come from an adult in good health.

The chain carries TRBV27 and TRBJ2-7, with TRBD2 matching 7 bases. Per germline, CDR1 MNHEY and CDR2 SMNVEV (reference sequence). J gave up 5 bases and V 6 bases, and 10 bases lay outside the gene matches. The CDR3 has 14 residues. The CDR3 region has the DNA TGTGCCAGCAGGTCCCCTCCGGGGGGAAACGAGCAGTACTTC. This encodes CASRSPPGGNEQYF.

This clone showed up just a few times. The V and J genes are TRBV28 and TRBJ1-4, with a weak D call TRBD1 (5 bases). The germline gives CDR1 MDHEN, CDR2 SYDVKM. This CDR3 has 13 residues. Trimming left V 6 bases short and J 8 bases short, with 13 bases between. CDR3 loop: CASSPVDREKLFF. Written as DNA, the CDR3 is TGTGCCAGCAGCCCGGTAGACAGAGAAAAACTGTTTTTT.

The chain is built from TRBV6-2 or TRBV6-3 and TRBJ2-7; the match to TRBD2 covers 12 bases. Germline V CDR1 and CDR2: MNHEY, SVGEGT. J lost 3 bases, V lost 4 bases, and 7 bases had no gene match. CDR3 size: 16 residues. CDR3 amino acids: CASSSSLAGGRYEQYF. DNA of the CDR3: TGTGCCAGCAGTTCATCACTAGCGGGAGGTCGCTACGAGCAGTACTTC.

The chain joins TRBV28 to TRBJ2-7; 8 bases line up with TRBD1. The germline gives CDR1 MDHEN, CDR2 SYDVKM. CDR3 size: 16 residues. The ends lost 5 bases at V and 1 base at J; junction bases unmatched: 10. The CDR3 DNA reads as TGTGCCAGCAGTCCGACTCCGACAGGGGATTCCTACGAGCAGTACTTC. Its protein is CASSPTPTGDSYEQYF.

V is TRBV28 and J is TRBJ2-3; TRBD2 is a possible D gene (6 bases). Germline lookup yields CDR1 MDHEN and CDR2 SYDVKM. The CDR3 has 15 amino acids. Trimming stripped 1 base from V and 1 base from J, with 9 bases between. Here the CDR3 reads CASSLSGEGTDTQYF. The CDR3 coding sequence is TGTGCCAGCAGTTTATCGGGGGAAGGCACAGATACGCAGTATTTT.

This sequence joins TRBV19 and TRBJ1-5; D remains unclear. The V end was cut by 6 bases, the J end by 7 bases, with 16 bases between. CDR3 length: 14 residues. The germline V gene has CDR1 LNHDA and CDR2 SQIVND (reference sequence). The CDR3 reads CASRIKQTAQPQHF. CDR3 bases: TGTGCCAGTAGGATTAAGCAGACCGCCCAGCCCCAGCATTTT. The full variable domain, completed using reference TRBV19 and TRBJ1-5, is DGGITQSPKYLFRKEGQNVTLSCEQNLNHDAMYWYRQDPGQGLRLIYYSQIVNDFQKGDIAEGYSVSREKKESFPLTVTSAQKNPTAFYLCASRIKQTAQPQHFGDGTRLSIL.

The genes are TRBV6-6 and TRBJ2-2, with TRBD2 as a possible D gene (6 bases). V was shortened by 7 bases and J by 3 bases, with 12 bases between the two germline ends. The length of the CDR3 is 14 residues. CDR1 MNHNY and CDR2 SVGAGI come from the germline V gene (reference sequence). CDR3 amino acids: CASIGGSYTGELFF. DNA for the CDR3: TGTGCCAGCATCGGAGGGAGTTACACCGGGGAGCTGTTTTTT.

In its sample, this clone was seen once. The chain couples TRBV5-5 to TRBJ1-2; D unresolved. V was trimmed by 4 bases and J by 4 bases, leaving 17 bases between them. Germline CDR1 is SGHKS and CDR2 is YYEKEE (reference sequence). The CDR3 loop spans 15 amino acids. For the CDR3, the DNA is TGTGCCAGCAGCACTCCCCCAGAGCGCACCTATGGCTACACCTTC. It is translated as CASSTPPERTYGYTF.

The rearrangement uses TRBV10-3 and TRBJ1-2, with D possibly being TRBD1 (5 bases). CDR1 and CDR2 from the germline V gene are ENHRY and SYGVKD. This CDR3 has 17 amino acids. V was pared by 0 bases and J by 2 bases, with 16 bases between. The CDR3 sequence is CAISESGQGGPNYGYTF. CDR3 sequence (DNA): TGTGCCATCAGTGAGTCGGGGCAGGGAGGGCCGAACTATGGCTACACCTTC.

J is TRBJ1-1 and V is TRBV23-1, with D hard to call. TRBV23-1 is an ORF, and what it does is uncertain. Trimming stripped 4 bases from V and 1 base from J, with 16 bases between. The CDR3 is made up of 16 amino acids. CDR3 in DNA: TGCGCCAGCAGTCTTGAGGAGAGCACTCCGAACACTGAAGCTTTCTTT. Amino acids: CASSLEESTPNTEAFF.

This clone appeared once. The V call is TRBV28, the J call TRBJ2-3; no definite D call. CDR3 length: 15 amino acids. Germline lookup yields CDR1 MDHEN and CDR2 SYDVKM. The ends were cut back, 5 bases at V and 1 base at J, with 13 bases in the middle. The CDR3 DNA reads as TGTGCCAGCAGTCCCAGACACGGAGGCACAGATACGCAGTATTTT. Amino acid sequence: CASSPRHGGTDTQYF. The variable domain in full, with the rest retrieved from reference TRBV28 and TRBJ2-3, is DVKVTQSSRYLVKRTGEKVFLECVQDMDHENMFWYRQDPGLGLRLIYFSYDVKMKEKGDIPEGYSVSREKKERFSLILESASTNQTSMYLCASSPRHGGTDTQYFGPGTRLTVL.

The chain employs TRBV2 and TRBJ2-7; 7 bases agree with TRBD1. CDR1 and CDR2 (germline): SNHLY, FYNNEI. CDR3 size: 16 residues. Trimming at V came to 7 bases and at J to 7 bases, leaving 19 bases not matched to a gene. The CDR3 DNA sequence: TGTGCCAGCACCGAAGGGGGCAGGCGGCCCCGCTCGGAGCAGTACTTC. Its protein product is CASTEGGRRPRSEQYF.

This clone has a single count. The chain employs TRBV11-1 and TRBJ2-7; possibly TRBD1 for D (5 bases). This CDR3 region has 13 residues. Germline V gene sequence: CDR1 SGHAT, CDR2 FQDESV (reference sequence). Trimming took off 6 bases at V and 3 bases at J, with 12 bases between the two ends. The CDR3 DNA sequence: TGTGCCAGCAGAAGGGGTTTTGGCTACGAGCAGTACTTC. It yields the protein CASRRGFGYEQYF.

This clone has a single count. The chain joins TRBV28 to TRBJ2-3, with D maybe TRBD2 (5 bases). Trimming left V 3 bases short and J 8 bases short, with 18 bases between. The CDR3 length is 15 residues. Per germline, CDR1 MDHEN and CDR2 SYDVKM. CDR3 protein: CASSFSTALAITQYF. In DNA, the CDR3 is TGTGCCAGCAGTTTTAGTACAGCTCTAGCAATTACGCAGTATTTT.

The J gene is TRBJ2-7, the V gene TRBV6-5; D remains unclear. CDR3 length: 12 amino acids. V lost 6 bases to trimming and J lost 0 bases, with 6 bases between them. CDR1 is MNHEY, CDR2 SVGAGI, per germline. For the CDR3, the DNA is TGTGCCAGCAGCCCCTACTCCTACGAGCAGTACTTC. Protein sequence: CASSPYSYEQYF.

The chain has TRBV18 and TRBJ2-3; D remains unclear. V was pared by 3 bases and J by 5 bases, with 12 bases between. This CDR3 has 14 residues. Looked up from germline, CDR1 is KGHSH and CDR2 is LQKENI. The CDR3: CASSPSSVRDTQYF. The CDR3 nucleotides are TGTGCCAGCTCACCCTCGAGTGTGAGAGATACGCAGTATTTT.

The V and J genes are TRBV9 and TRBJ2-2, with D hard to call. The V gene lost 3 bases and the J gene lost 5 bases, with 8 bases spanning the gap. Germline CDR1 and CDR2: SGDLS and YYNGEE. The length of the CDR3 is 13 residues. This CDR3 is CASSDLGTGELFF. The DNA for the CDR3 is TGTGCCAGCAGCGACCTTGGGACCGGGGAGCTGTTTTTT.

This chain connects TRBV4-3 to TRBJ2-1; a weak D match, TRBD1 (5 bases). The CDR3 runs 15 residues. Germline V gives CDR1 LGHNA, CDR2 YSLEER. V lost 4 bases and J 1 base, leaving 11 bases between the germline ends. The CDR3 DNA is TGCGCCAGCAGCCTTTTCAGGGATTCCTACAATGAGCAGTTCTTC. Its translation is CASSLFRDSYNEQFF.

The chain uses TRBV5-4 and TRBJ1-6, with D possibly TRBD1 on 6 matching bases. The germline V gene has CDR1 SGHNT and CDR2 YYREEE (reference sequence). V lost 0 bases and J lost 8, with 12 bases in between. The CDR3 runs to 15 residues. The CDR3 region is CASSLGQGWDSPLHF. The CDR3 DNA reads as TGTGCCAGCAGCTTGGGCCAGGGGTGGGATTCACCCCTCCACTTT.

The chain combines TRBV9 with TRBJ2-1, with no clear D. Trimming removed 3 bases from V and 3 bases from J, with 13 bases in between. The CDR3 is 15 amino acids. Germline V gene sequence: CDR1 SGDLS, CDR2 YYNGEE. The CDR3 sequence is CASSGVTSLYNEQFF. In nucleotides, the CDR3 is TGTGCCAGCAGCGGGGTAACCTCCCTCTACAATGAGCAGTTCTTC.

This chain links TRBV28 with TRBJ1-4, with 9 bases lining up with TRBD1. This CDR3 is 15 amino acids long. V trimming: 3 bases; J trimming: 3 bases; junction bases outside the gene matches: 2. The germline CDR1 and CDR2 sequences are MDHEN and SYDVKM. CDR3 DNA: TGTGCCAGCAGTTTTGGGGACAGGGCTAATGAAAAACTGTTTTTT. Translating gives CASSFGDRANEKLFF.

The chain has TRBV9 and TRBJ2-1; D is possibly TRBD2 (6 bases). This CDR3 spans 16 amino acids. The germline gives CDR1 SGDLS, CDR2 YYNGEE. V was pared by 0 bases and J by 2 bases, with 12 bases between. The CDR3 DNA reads TGTGCCAGCAGCGTAGGTATTAGCGGAACCTACAATGAGCAGTTCTTC. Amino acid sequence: CASSVGISGTYNEQFF.

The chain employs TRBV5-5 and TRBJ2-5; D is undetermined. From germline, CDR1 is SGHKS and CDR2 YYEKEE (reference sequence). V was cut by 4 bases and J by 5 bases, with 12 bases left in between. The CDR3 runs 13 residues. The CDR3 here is CASSQDPFETQYF. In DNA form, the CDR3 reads TGTGCCAGCAGCCAGGACCCCTTCGAGACCCAGTACTTC.

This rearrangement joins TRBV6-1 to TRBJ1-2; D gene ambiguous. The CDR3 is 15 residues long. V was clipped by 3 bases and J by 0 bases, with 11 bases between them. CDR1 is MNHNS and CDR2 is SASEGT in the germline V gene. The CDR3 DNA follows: TGTGCCAGCAGTGAGGAGAAGGGATCTAACTATGGCTACACCTTC. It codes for CASSEEKGSNYGYTF.

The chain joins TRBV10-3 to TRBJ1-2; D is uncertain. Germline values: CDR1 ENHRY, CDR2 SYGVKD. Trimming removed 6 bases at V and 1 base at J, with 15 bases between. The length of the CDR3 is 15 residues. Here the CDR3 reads CAISANPTRNYGYTF. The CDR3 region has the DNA TGTGCCATCAGCGCGAACCCCACCCGTAACTATGGCTACACCTTC.

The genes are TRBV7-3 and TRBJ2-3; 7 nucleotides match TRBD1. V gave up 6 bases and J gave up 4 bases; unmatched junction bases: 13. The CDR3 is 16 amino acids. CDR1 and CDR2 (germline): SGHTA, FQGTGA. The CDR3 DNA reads TGTGCCAGCAGGAGTATCTCCGGGACAGCATCAGATACGCAGTATTTT. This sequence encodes CASRSISGTASDTQYF.